The 5 T cell receptor beta chains below all came from one sample that was sequenced in a study of blood T cell repertoires in COVID-19. Sequencing was performed with immunoSEQ multiplex PCR; in TCRdb, only in-frame clones are kept and a portion is missing. The sample shows fewer than 300,000 clones, about nine tenths of them seen only once. Material for sequencing was peripheral blood. The receptors derive from a man aged 45 to 65 with COVID-19, enrolled during active disease.

This chain joins TRBV6-5 and TRBJ1-2; the D gene is possibly TRBD1 (5 bases). Germline loops: CDR1 MNHEY, CDR2 SVGAGI. V was shortened by 7 bases and J by 7 bases, with 19 bases between the two germline ends. The CDR3 is 14 amino acids. Here the CDR3 reads CASTPTTGDGGYTF. The CDR3 DNA follows: TGTGCCAGCACCCCCACGACGGGGGACGGTGGCTACACCTTC.

A note on this clone: A read error may account for a junction end that differs from germline. The genes are TRBV19 and TRBJ2-4, with 9 bases that match TRBD1. Germline V gene sequence: CDR1 LNHDA, CDR2 SQIVND (reference sequence). This CDR3 has 12 amino acids. The CDR3 nucleotides read TGTGCCAGTAGTTCCAGAACAGGGGGCGCGGGGTTC. This encodes CASSSRTGGAGF. Full variable domain (rest looked up from reference TRBV19 and TRBJ2-4): DGGITQSPKYLFRKEGQNVTLSCEQNLNHDAMYWYRQDPGQGLRLIYYSQIVNDFQKGDIAEGYSVSREKKESFPLTVTSAQKNPTAFYLCASSSRTGGAGFGAGTRLSVL.

The V and J genes are TRBV19 and TRBJ2-7, with TRBD2 matching over 10 bases. Trimming cost V 1 base and J 4 bases; bases outside gene matches: 7. The CDR3 spans 16 residues. Germline CDR1 reads LNHDA; CDR2 reads SQIVND (reference sequence). The CDR3 DNA sequence: TGTGCCAGTAGTATAGGGGCTAGCGGGGGACTGTACGAGCAGTACTTC. Amino acids: CASSIGASGGLYEQYF.

This chain joins TRBV3-1 (or the pseudogene TRBV3-2) and TRBJ1-2; TRBD1 aligns across 7 bases. CDR1 and CDR2 (germline): LGHDT, YNNKEL (reference sequence). The CDR3 totals 15 residues. Losses at the gene ends were 1 base for V and 4 bases for J; bases not matched to a gene: 6. The CDR3 spells CASSQGSWTGYGYTF. As DNA, the CDR3 is TGTGCCAGCAGCCAAGGTAGTTGGACAGGCTATGGCTACACCTTC.

V is TRBV2 and J is TRBJ2-1; TRBD2 is a possible D gene (6 bases). V lost 1 base and J lost 1, with 20 bases in between. Germline assignment: CDR1 SNHLY and CDR2 FYNNEI. CDR3 length: 19 residues. For the CDR3, the DNA is TGTGCCAGCAGTGAAGGGGGCGGGAACAGTTTTGGGTCCTACAATGAGCAGTTCTTC. It specifies CASSEGGGNSFGSYNEQFF.